This passage covers 24 T cell receptor beta chains from one sample sequenced in a study of blood T cell repertoires in COVID-19. Clones were read by immunoSEQ multiplex PCR, and TCRdb kept only the in-frame ones, dropping some. This sample has roughly 79,000 clones, with approximately 88% found just once. Specimen: peripheral blood. These receptor sequences come from a woman older than 75 with active or convalescent COVID-19.

The chain uses TRBV6-2 or TRBV6-3 and TRBJ2-1, with D unresolved. This CDR3 is built from 13 residues. CDR1 and CDR2 (germline): MNHEY, SVGEGT. The ends were cut back, 5 bases at V and 10 bases at J, with 15 bases in the middle. The CDR3 region is CASSVSSVVEQFF. The CDR3 bases are TGTGCCAGCAGTGTTAGTTCTGTCGTGGAGCAGTTCTTC.

The sample holds one count of this clone. This chain joins TRBV3-1 (or the pseudogene TRBV3-2) and TRBJ1-6, with D tentatively TRBD1 (5 bases). The V gene's germline CDR1 is LGHDT and CDR2 YNNKEL (reference sequence). Trimming shortened V by 6 bases and J by 5 bases, and 11 bases separated the two germline ends. This CDR3 has 14 residues. The CDR3, as DNA: TGTGCCAGCAGTCTGACAGCCAATAATTCACCCCTCCACTTT. The encoded protein is CASSLTANNSPLHF.

The chain links TRBV7-9 to TRBJ2-5; weak D call: TRBD2 (5 bases). Trimming left V 5 bases short and J 3 bases short, with 13 bases between. CDR1 is SEHNR and CDR2 is FQNEAQ in the germline V gene (reference sequence). There are 14 residues in the CDR3. Here the CDR3 reads CASSPGMEKETQYF. The CDR3 nucleotides read TGTGCCAGCAGCCCGGGGATGGAAAAAGAGACCCAGTACTTC.

The chain recombines TRBV9 with TRBJ1-2, with TRBD1 identical over 7 bases. This CDR3 region has 15 residues. The V gene end was trimmed by 0 bases and the J gene end by 5 bases; junction bases not matched to a gene: 7. CDR1 is SGDLS, CDR2 YYNGEE, per germline. The CDR3 region is CASSVARDRVYGYTF. The CDR3 DNA reads as TGTGCCAGCAGCGTAGCTCGAGACAGGGTATATGGCTACACCTTC.

The chain combines TRBV28 with TRBJ1-1; D gene ambiguous. Trimming took 0 bases from V and 2 from J, leaving 10 bases between them. Germline-derived CDR1 and CDR2 are MDHEN and SYDVKM. CDR3 length: 15 amino acids. The CDR3 loop reads CASSLWVGSNTEAFF. DNA for the CDR3: TGTGCCAGCAGTTTATGGGTGGGCAGCAACACTGAAGCTTTCTTT.

This clone was recorded once. The CDR3 protein is CASSADMNTEAFF. Written as DNA, the CDR3 is TGTGCCAGCTCAGCCGACATGAACACTGAAGCTTTCTTT. J is TRBJ1-1 and V is TRBV18; D is unclear. This CDR3 is 13 amino acids long. V was clipped by 5 bases and J by 0 bases, with 7 bases between them. Looked up from germline, CDR1 is KGHSH and CDR2 is LQKENI.

V usage is TRBV7-2 and J usage is TRBJ2-3, with 10 bases matching TRBD2. This CDR3 is 18 amino acids long. CDR1 and CDR2 from the germline V gene are SGHTA and FQGNSA. The junction had 9 bases not matched to a gene; V was cut back by 3 bases and J by 0 bases. CDR3 sequence (DNA): TGTGCCAGCAGCTTCCTGAGGACTAGCGGTACCAGCACAGATACGCAGTATTTT. As protein: CASSFLRTSGTSTDTQYF.

The chain joins TRBV7-8 to TRBJ2-3; possible D gene TRBD2, 5 bases. This CDR3 contains 15 residues. Germline V gives CDR1 SGHVS, CDR2 FQNEAQ. The germline V and J ends were trimmed by 0 bases and 0 bases, with 7 bases remaining between them. DNA of the CDR3: TGTGCCAGCAGCTTAGCTAGCGCTAGCACAGATACGCAGTATTTT. Protein sequence: CASSLASASTDTQYF.

The gene calls are TRBV2 and TRBJ2-2; 8 bases map to TRBD1. The germline gives CDR1 SNHLY, CDR2 FYNNEI. V shed 7 bases and J 8 bases; nucleotides not matched to a gene: 6. This CDR3 is 13 amino acids long. CDR3 nucleotides: TGTGCCAGCATTGAGCAGGGGGCAGGGGAGCTGTTTTTT. Its protein is CASIEQGAGELFF.

The chain uses TRBV7-2 and TRBJ2-5, with TRBD2 matching 11 bases. The germline V gene has CDR1 SGHTA and CDR2 FQGNSA. This CDR3 region has 14 residues. V lost 10 bases, J lost 5 bases, and 9 bases stayed unmatched. The CDR3: CATDSGGAGETQYF. The CDR3 DNA reads as TGTGCCACCGATAGCGGGGGGGCCGGTGAGACCCAGTACTTC. Using reference TRBV7-2 and TRBJ2-5 for the parts outside the CDR3, the full variable domain is GAGVSQSPSNKVTEKGKDVELRCDPISGHTALYWYRQSLGQGLEFLIYFQGNSAPDKSGLPSDRFSAERTGGSVSTLTIQRTQQEDSAVYLCATDSGGAGETQYFGPGTRLLVL.

The chain combines TRBV5-6 with TRBJ1-4; D is ambiguous. Germline V CDR1 and CDR2: SGHDT, YYEEEE. Between the trimmed V and J ends, which lost 4 bases and 2 bases, there was a span of 12 bases. The CDR3 length is 15 residues. The chain's CDR3 is CASSPRGGTNEKLFF. The CDR3 nucleotides read TGTGCCAGCAGCCCGCGGGGTGGGACTAATGAAAAACTGTTTTTT.

V gene TRBV10-2 combines with J gene TRBJ2-1, with a possible D match to TRBD2 (5 bases). The CDR3 covers 12 residues. V was clipped by 6 bases and J by 7 bases, with 10 bases between them. CDR1 is WSHSY and CDR2 is SAAADI in the germline V gene. The CDR3 DNA reads TGCGCCAGCAGGAGCGGTACTAATGAGCAGTTCTTC. Encoded protein: CASRSGTNEQFF.

The gene calls are TRBV5-4 and TRBJ1-1; possible D gene TRBD1, 5 bases. The CDR3 spans 13 residues. The germline V and J ends were trimmed by 3 bases and 5 bases, with 11 bases remaining between them. The germline V gene encodes CDR1 SGHNT and CDR2 YYREEE (reference sequence). The CDR3 region is CASSSPPGTEAFF. The CDR3 nucleotides read TGTGCCAGCAGCTCCCCCCCAGGGACTGAAGCTTTCTTT.

This sequence joins TRBV19 and TRBJ2-5; 8 nucleotides match TRBD1. The CDR3 is 15 residues long. Germline CDR1 is LNHDA and CDR2 is SQIVND (reference sequence). After removal of 3 bases from V and 5 bases from J, the junction contained 8 bases not matched to a gene. This CDR3 reads CASSISGQGGETQYF. As DNA, the CDR3 is TGTGCCAGTAGTATCTCCGGACAGGGCGGGGAGACCCAGTACTTC.

The rearrangement uses TRBV29-1 and TRBJ1-1; the D is unclear. Germline values: CDR1 SQVTM, CDR2 ANQGSEA. The ends were cut back, 1 base at V and 4 bases at J, with 10 bases in the middle. This CDR3 contains 13 residues. The CDR3 is CSVEVNPVTEAFF. CDR3 in DNA: TGCAGCGTTGAAGTTAACCCGGTCACTGAAGCTTTCTTT. The full variable domain, in which reference TRBV29-1 and TRBJ1-1 provide the parts outside the CDR3, is SAVISQKPSRDICQRGTSLTIQCQVDSQVTMMFWYRQQPGQSLTLIATANQGSEATYESGFVIDKFPISRPNLTFSTLTVSNMSPEDSSIYLCSVEVNPVTEAFFGQGTRLTVV.

This chain connects TRBV7-2 to TRBJ2-1; 9 bases line up with TRBD2. Unmatched junction bases numbered 11, after V lost 4 bases and J lost 7 bases. Germline loops: CDR1 SGHTA, CDR2 FQGNSA. The CDR3 consists of 16 residues. CDR3 in DNA: TGTGCCAGCAGCTCTAGCGGGACGCCACGGGGGAATGAGCAGTTCTTC. As protein: CASSSSGTPRGNEQFF.

The rearrangement joins TRBV5-1 to TRBJ1-4; 7 bases fit TRBD1. CDR3 length equals 14 residues. Trimming took 2 bases from V and 7 from J; bases not matched to a gene: 5. Germline V gene data show CDR1 as SGHRS and CDR2 as YFSETQ. The CDR3 is CASSFDRAREKLFF. In nucleotides, the CDR3 is TGCGCCAGCAGCTTCGACAGGGCCCGTGAAAAACTGTTTTTT.

The chain recombines TRBV6-2 or TRBV6-3 with TRBJ1-1; D call uncertain. Trimming pared 2 bases from V and 8 bases from J, leaving 9 bases between. This CDR3 contains 12 residues. CDR1 and CDR2 (germline): MNHEY, SVGEGT. The CDR3 sequence is CASSYGTVEAFF. The CDR3 nucleotides read TGTGCCAGCAGTTACGGAACAGTAGAAGCTTTCTTT.

The rearrangement links TRBV6-5 to TRBJ1-4; D perhaps matches TRBD1 (5 bases). The CDR3 totals 12 residues. V was shortened by 7 bases and J by 8 bases, with 11 bases between the two germline ends. The germline CDR1 and CDR2 sequences are MNHEY and SVGAGI. In nucleotides, the CDR3 is TGTGCCAGCACCAGGGTAGGGGAAAAACTGTTTTTT. It specifies CASTRVGEKLFF.

This chain joins TRBV12-2 and TRBJ2-4; TRBD2, as called in the table, went unchecked against the DNA. TRBV12-2 is assigned pseudogene status. The CDR3 spans 20 residues. The CDR3 sequence is CASRLARTSVKTLAKNIQYF. CDR3 bases: TGTGCAAGTCGCTTAGCGCGAACTAGCGTCAAGACCCTAGCCAAAAACATTCAGTACTTC.

The CDR3 spells CASSPEAGGPRGEQFF. The CDR3 DNA reads TGTGCCAGCTCACCAGAGGCGGGAGGGCCTCGGGGTGAGCAGTTCTTC. The rearrangement joins TRBV18 to TRBJ2-1, with 9 bases aligning to TRBD2. CDR1 is KGHSH, CDR2 LQKENI, per germline. V was pared by 2 bases and J by 9 bases, with 11 bases of the junction left unmatched. CDR3 size: 16 residues.

V is TRBV10-3 and J is TRBJ1-4, with 8 bases lining up with TRBD1. J gave up 10 bases and V 0 bases, and 4 bases lay outside the gene matches. Germline V gives CDR1 ENHRY, CDR2 SYGVKD. The CDR3 loop spans 14 amino acids. DNA for the CDR3: TGTGCCATCAGTGAGTCGCAGGGGGCGGGAAAACTGTTTTTT. This codes for CAISESQGAGKLFF.

The chain employs TRBV19 and TRBJ1-1, with 9 positions matching TRBD1. The germline V gene has CDR1 LNHDA and CDR2 SQIVND (reference sequence). The CDR3 has 15 amino acids. Trimming took 6 bases from V and 2 from J; bases not matched to a gene: 7. CDR3 in DNA: TGTGCCAGTAGGGTGGACAGGGGCGGAAACACTGAAGCTTTCTTT. Translation gives CASRVDRGGNTEAFF.

As concerns this clone: One junction end disagrees with the germline gene, perhaps due to a read error. This sequence joins TRBV7-7 and TRBJ2-5; D gene uncertain. This CDR3 spans 15 amino acids. CDR1 and CDR2 from the germline V gene are SSHAT and FNYEAQ (reference sequence). The DNA for the CDR3 is TGTGCTAGCAGCTTGATGGCAGCTAGCCAAGAGACCCAGTACTTC. This encodes CASSLMAASQETQYF.